The entry that follows covers one T cell receptor beta chain sequence. These data originate in a study of sequential checkpoint blockade in melanoma. Treatment noted: randomized to nivolumab then ipilimumab (arm A) or the reverse (arm B). Only in-frame clones appear in the TCRdb table, and some are missing; sequencing was by immunoSEQ multiplex PCR. Found here are approximately 10,000 clones, approximately 82% of them singletons; the top ten hold roughly 12%. This CDR3 contains 12 residues. Trimming removed 4 bases at V and 6 bases at J, with 11 bases between. Per the germline V gene, CDR1 is SGHRS and CDR2 is YFSETQ.

V usage is TRBV5-1 and J usage is TRBJ2-7; weak D call: TRBD1 (6 bases). The sequenced sample was CD8+ T cells sorted from blood (inferred from file names), obtained from a patient given nivolumab and ipilimumab in sequence. The sequence was collected from a human donor with melanoma. The CDR3 DNA follows: TGCGCCAGCAGCCCGGACAGCCCCGAGCAGTACTTC. Its protein product is CASSPDSPEQYF.